Reported below is one T cell receptor (beta chain). This entry belongs to a study of blood T cell repertoires in COVID-19. At the level of the study: PBMCs, B-cell-depleted T cells, or T cells were the source of the cDNA or gDNA that made up the material.

Clones were sequenced by immunoSEQ multiplex PCR, and TCRdb holds only the in-frame ones, with some missing. The sample comprises about 160,000 clones, roughly 90% of which are singletons, and approximately 3% rests with the top ten. The germline V and J ends were trimmed by 4 bases and 9 bases, with 11 bases remaining between them. In germline, CDR1 is SGDLS, CDR2 YYNGEE. The CDR3 is 12 residues long. J is TRBJ2-1 and V is TRBV9; D perhaps matches TRBD2 (6 bases). Sample: peripheral blood. This receptor was obtained from a man aged 60-69 years with acute or convalescent COVID-19. CDR3 protein: CASSSSGGEQFF. In DNA, the CDR3 is TGTGCCAGCAGCTCCTCCGGGGGTGAGCAGTTCTTC.